This T cell receptor beta chain was captured in a study of blood T cell repertoires in COVID-19. Study context: Acute and convalescent COVID-19 specimens originated in the United States, Italy and Spain. Nucleic acid was either cDNA or gDNA, and it came from T cells, B-cell-depleted T cells, or PBMCs.

Sequencing used immunoSEQ multiplex PCR; TCRdb keeps in-frame clones, though not all of them. This table holds 55,000 to 85,000 clones, roughly 80% found once. The ends were cut back, 0 bases at V and 0 bases at J, with 4 bases in the middle. The CDR3 runs 14 residues. Germline-derived CDR1 and CDR2 are SGHNT and YENEEA. The chain couples TRBV11-3 to TRBJ2-3; D unclear. The receptor comes from a woman between 65 and 79 years old with acute or convalescent COVID-19. The sample comprised peripheral blood. The CDR3 loop reads CASSLDPSTDTQYF. DNA for the CDR3: TGTGCCAGCAGCTTAGATCCTAGCACAGATACGCAGTATTTT.